The 25 T cell receptor beta chains reported below all come from one sample, sequenced in a study of cytomegalovirus exposure and HLA in healthy donors. A multiplex PCR was run with 60 Vbeta primers and 13 Jbeta primers. Only in-frame clones appear in the TCRdb table, and some are missing; sequencing was by immunoSEQ multiplex PCR. Here the sample spans over 120,000 clones, roughly four fifths being singletons. The material sequenced was PBMCs. The receptors derive from a man aged 25-40 years in good health and CMV-seropositive.

The CDR3 region has the DNA TGTGCCAGCAGTCTACGACAGGGGGCTTCGGGCAATGAGCAGTTCTTC. As protein: CASSLRQGASGNEQFF. The chain couples TRBV28 to TRBJ2-1; TRBD1 aligns across 10 bases. Germline-derived CDR1 and CDR2 are MDHEN and SYDVKM. The CDR3 consists of 16 residues. With 5 bases clipped from V and 6 bases from J, the junction kept 10 bases outside the gene matches.

The chain has TRBV25-1 and TRBJ1-3; perhaps TRBD1 as D (5 bases). The CDR3 contains 15 residues. The V gene's germline CDR1 is MGHDK and CDR2 SYGVNS. Trimming cost V 1 base and J 2 bases, with 9 bases left between them. The CDR3 is CASSESLTAGNTIYF. CDR3 DNA: TGTGCCAGCAGTGAATCGCTGACAGCTGGAAACACCATATATTTT. Based on the CDR3 plus reference TRBV25-1 and TRBJ1-3, the full variable domain is EADIYQTPRYLVIGTGKKITLECSQTMGHDKMYWYQQDPGMELHLIHYSYGVNSTEKGDLSSESTVSRIRTEHFPLTLESARPSHTSQYLCASSESLTAGNTIYFGEGSWLTVV.

This clone was detected only once. This chain uses TRBV6-1 with TRBJ1-1; D remains ambiguous. The CDR3 sequence is 13 residues long. The germline V and J ends were trimmed by 5 bases and 1 base, with 8 bases remaining between them. CDR1 is MNHNS and CDR2 is SASEGT in the germline V gene. The CDR3 here is CASSPAENTEAFF. CDR3 nucleotide sequence: TGTGCCAGCAGTCCAGCGGAGAACACTGAAGCTTTCTTT.

This clone showed up just once. V usage is TRBV2 and J usage is TRBJ1-2, with TRBD1 matching over 7 bases. Trimming took 6 bases from V and 0 from J; bases not matched to a gene: 7. This CDR3 comprises 15 residues. Germline V gene lookup returns CDR1 SNHLY and CDR2 FYNNEI. The DNA for the CDR3 is TGTGCCAGCAGGCGAGGCCAGGGGGCTAACTATGGCTACACCTTC. It specifies CASRRGQGANYGYTF.

V gene TRBV7-2 combines with J gene TRBJ2-7; the D is unclear. Germline assignment: CDR1 SGHTA and CDR2 FQGNSA. Trimming took 6 bases from V and 5 from J, leaving 17 bases between them. The CDR3 runs to 14 residues. For the CDR3, the DNA is TGTGCCAGCAGTAAAACCCTCGGTGTCCACGAGCAGTACTTC. Residues: CASSKTLGVHEQYF. The variable domain in full, completed from reference TRBV7-2 and TRBJ2-7, reads GAGVSQSPSNKVTEKGKDVELRCDPISGHTALYWYRQSLGQGLEFLIYFQGNSAPDKSGLPSDRFSAERTGGSVSTLTIQRTQQEDSAVYLCASSKTLGVHEQYFGPGTRLTVT.

The chain has TRBV4-2 and TRBJ2-1, with TRBD2 matching 9 bases. V lost 0 bases to trimming and J lost 15 bases; unmatched junction nucleotides: 6. Per germline, CDR1 LGHNA and CDR2 YNFKEQ. This CDR3 has 13 amino acids. The CDR3 region is CASSQDRGTSPFF. The CDR3 DNA follows: TGTGCCAGCAGCCAAGATCGTGGGACTAGCCCGTTCTTC.

The chain employs TRBV30 and TRBJ2-7; 10 nucleotides agree with TRBD1. V shed 5 bases and J 2 bases; nucleotides not matched to a gene: 6. The CDR3 has 14 amino acids. Germline V gene sequence: CDR1 GTSNPN, CDR2 SVGIG (reference sequence). Written as DNA, the CDR3 is TGTGCCTGGTCTCCGGGACAGGGGCCCTACGAGCAGTACTTC. Translating gives CAWSPGQGPYEQYF.

The rearrangement links TRBV27 to TRBJ2-1; the match to TRBD2 covers 11 bases. Looked up from germline, CDR1 is MNHEY and CDR2 is SMNVEV (reference sequence). This CDR3 has 15 amino acids. The V gene end was trimmed by 5 bases and the J gene end by 4 bases; junction bases not matched to a gene: 4. CDR3 protein: CASSLAGGLYNEQFF. The CDR3 DNA reads TGTGCCAGCAGTCTAGCGGGAGGTTTATACAATGAGCAGTTCTTC.

The V and J genes are TRBV19 and TRBJ1-4; D is perhaps TRBD1 (6 bases). CDR1 LNHDA and CDR2 SQIVND come from the germline V gene (reference sequence). Deletions cut 2 bases from V and 0 bases from J, with 13 bases between. This CDR3 is 17 amino acids long. Here the CDR3 reads CASSIRRGGATNEKLFF. The CDR3 region has the DNA TGTGCCAGTAGTATAAGGAGGGGGGGGGCAACTAATGAAAAACTGTTTTTT.

The chain joins TRBV7-3 to TRBJ2-3; 9 positions agree with TRBD2. Looked up from germline, CDR1 is SGHTA and CDR2 is FQGTGA. The CDR3 extends over 16 amino acids. Trimming took 1 base from V and 7 from J; bases not matched to a gene: 9. DNA for the CDR3: TGTGCCAGCAGCTTAAGAGGCGGGGGGGCGGGGAATACGCAGTATTTT. Encoded protein: CASSLRGGGAGNTQYF.

The rearrangement links TRBV5-8 to TRBJ1-2, with D maybe TRBD1 (5 bases). Between the trimmed V and J ends, which lost 0 bases and 7 bases, there was a span of 16 bases. Per the germline V gene, CDR1 is SGHTS and CDR2 is YDEGEE. The CDR3 spans 15 residues. Here the CDR3 reads CASSLEAGSDLGYTF. In DNA form, the CDR3 reads TGTGCCAGCAGCTTGGAGGCAGGGTCCGATCTTGGCTACACCTTC.

The V call is TRBV7-8, the J call TRBJ2-2; D ambiguous. The germline gives CDR1 SGHVS, CDR2 FQNEAQ. V shed 6 bases and J shed 1 base, with 9 bases lying between them. The CDR3 totals 14 residues. The CDR3 coding sequence is TGTGCCAGCAGATCTCCGGGGAACACCGGGGAGCTGTTTTTT. Encoded protein: CASRSPGNTGELFF.

The chain links TRBV5-1 to TRBJ2-7; 8 nucleotides agree with TRBD2. Germline V lookup: CDR1 SGHRS, CDR2 YFSETQ. V lost 0 bases and J lost 2; bases outside the gene matches: 4. CDR3 length equals 15 residues. CDR3 amino acids: CASSLEEAGAYEQYF. The CDR3 DNA sequence: TGCGCCAGCAGCTTGGAAGAAGCGGGGGCCTACGAGCAGTACTTC.

The chain is built from TRBV5-1 and TRBJ2-5; the match to TRBD1 covers 10 bases. J gave up 4 bases and V 3 bases, and 3 bases lay outside the gene matches. Looked up from germline, CDR1 is SGHRS and CDR2 is YFSETQ. The CDR3 has 14 residues. The CDR3 reads CASSWTGGRETQYF. In nucleotides, the CDR3 is TGCGCCAGCAGCTGGACAGGGGGGCGAGAGACCCAGTACTTC.

A single count supports this clone. This sequence joins TRBV5-1 and TRBJ2-5; 16 nucleotides match TRBD2. Germline loops: CDR1 SGHRS, CDR2 YFSETQ. Trimming took 5 bases from V and 4 from J; bases not matched to a gene: 5. The CDR3 runs to 16 residues. CDR3: CASRPGTSGRGETQYF. Written as DNA, the CDR3 is TGCGCCAGCAGACCCGGGACTAGCGGGAGGGGAGAGACCCAGTACTTC.

This chain uses TRBV29-1 with TRBJ2-3, with 9 bases fitting TRBD2. Unmatched junction bases numbered 4, after V lost 5 bases and J lost 1 base. Germline CDR1 SQVTM, CDR2 ANQGSEA. The CDR3 is made up of 14 amino acids. Here the CDR3 DNA reads TGCAGCGTTCTTAGCGGGAGCCGCACAGATACGCAGTATTTT. Translating it yields CSVLSGSRTDTQYF.

This clone appeared once. V usage is TRBV20-1 and J usage is TRBJ1-1; D is unclear. Germline-derived CDR1 and CDR2 are DFQATT and SNEGSKA (reference sequence). CDR3 size: 11 residues. Between the trimmed V and J ends, which lost 6 bases and 1 base, there was a span of 6 bases. This CDR3 reads CSARQNTEAFF. The CDR3 DNA reads as TGCAGTGCAAGACAGAACACTGAAGCTTTCTTT.

In DNA form, the CDR3 reads TGTGCCAGTAGTATAGGGACAGCCATCAATCAGCCCCAGCATTTT. Its protein product is CASSIGTAINQPQHF. The chain uses TRBV19 and TRBJ1-5; TRBD1 might be the D (6 bases). Germline V gene data show CDR1 as LNHDA and CDR2 as SQIVND (reference sequence). The V end lost 1 base, the J end lost 3 bases, and 10 bases lay between the germline ends. This CDR3 contains 15 residues.

The gene calls are TRBV7-3 and TRBJ2-3, with TRBD2 as a possible D gene (6 bases). CDR1 is SGHTA, CDR2 FQGTGA, per germline. The CDR3 is 16 amino acids. V was pared by 2 bases and J by 2 bases, with 14 bases between. CDR3 loop: CASSLGRDPNTDTQYF. CDR3 coding DNA: TGTGCCAGCAGCTTAGGGCGGGACCCTAACACAGATACGCAGTATTTT.

This sequence joins TRBV6-5 and TRBJ2-7; D gene ambiguous. V lost 6 bases and J 0 bases, leaving 12 bases between the germline ends. Germline CDR1 is MNHEY and CDR2 is SVGAGI. The CDR3 is 14 amino acids. For the CDR3, the DNA is TGTGCCAGCAGCCCGTACCTGAGCTCCTACGAGCAGTACTTC. Translated, it gives CASSPYLSSYEQYF.

The chain joins TRBV2 to TRBJ2-7; 12 nucleotides align to TRBD1. The CDR3 is 14 residues long. Germline V CDR1 and CDR2: SNHLY, FYNNEI. V lost 5 bases and J lost 6; bases outside the gene matches: 5. The CDR3 protein is CASSLGQGAREQYF. Written as DNA, the CDR3 is TGTGCCAGCAGTTTGGGACAGGGGGCCCGCGAGCAGTACTTC.

This clone has just one count. V and J are TRBV9 and TRBJ2-1, with D hard to call. Germline V gives CDR1 SGDLS, CDR2 YYNGEE. V lost 1 base to trimming and J lost 4 bases, with 12 bases between them. The CDR3 runs 15 residues. Here the CDR3 DNA reads TGTGCCAGCAGCGTAACCCCCCTAAATTACAATGAGCAGTTCTTC. It yields the protein CASSVTPLNYNEQFF.

This chain links TRBV7-6 with TRBJ1-2; D call uncertain. V was shortened by 1 base and J by 6 bases, with 12 bases between the two germline ends. In germline, CDR1 is SGHVS, CDR2 FNYEAQ. The CDR3 extends over 14 amino acids. CDR3 residues: CASSLGGGHNGYTF. In DNA, the CDR3 is TGTGCCAGCAGCTTAGGAGGAGGGCACAATGGCTACACCTTC.

The chain carries TRBV6-1 and TRBJ2-7; 8 nucleotides match TRBD1. There are 13 residues in the CDR3. Trimming removed 8 bases from V and 2 bases from J; junction bases left unmatched: 5. CDR1 MNHNS and CDR2 SASEGT come from the germline V gene. CDR3 in DNA: TGTGCCAGCGGGGGACAGGCCCCCTACGAGCAGTACTTC. This translates into CASGGQAPYEQYF.

As to this clone: A junction boundary mismatches the germline segment, possibly from a read error. V usage is TRBV7-9 and J usage is TRBJ2-3; maybe TRBD2 (6 bases). Per germline, CDR1 SEHNR and CDR2 FQNEAQ (reference sequence). CDR3 size: 15 residues. The CDR3 reads CASSLASGDADTQYF. The CDR3 region has the DNA TGTGCCAGCAGCCTAGCGTCGGGGGACGCAGATACGCAGTATTTT.